Given below is one T cell receptor (beta chain) in context. These data originate in a study of cytomegalovirus exposure and HLA in healthy donors. The CDR3 extends over 14 amino acids. CDR1 and CDR2 (germline): MNHEY, SVGAGI. V was trimmed by 6 bases and J by 7 bases, leaving 15 bases between them. PCR used 60 Vbeta primers and 13 Jbeta primers. This table comes from immunoSEQ multiplex PCR, and its TCRdb copy is limited to in-frame clones, with some not included. This listing includes about 210,000 clones. The clonotype comes from a woman in her 30s in good health and CMV-seropositive. The V call is TRBV6-5, the J call TRBJ1-4; D uncertain. Sequenced material: PBMCs. The CDR3 loop is CASSPGYSAEKLFF. The DNA of the CDR3 is TGTGCCAGCAGCCCCGGGTATTCCGCTGAAAAACTGTTTTTT.